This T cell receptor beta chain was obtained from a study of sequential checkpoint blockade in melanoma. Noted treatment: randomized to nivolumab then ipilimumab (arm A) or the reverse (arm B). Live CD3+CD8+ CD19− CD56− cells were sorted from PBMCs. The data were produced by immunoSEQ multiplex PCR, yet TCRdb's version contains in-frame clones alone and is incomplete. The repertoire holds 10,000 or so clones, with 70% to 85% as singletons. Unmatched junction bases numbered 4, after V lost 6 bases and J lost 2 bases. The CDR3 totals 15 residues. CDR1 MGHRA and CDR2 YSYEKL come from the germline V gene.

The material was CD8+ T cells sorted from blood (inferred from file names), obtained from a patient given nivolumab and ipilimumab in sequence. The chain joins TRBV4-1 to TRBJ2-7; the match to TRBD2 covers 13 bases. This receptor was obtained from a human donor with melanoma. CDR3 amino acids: CASSHGTSGTYEQYF. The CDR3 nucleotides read TGCGCCAGCAGTCATGGGACTAGCGGGACCTACGAGCAGTACTTC.